Below, 20 T cell receptor beta chains from the same sample are listed, as sequenced in a study of shared clonotypes between healthy human individuals. Sequencing was performed with immunoSEQ multiplex PCR; in TCRdb, only in-frame clones are kept and a portion is missing. In the table there are 450,000 to 600,000 clones, 79% of which are singletons. Sequencing was done on a sample of PBMCs. All receptors come from a woman aged 40 to 50 in good health. Some clones in this sample may be carry-over from other donors' samples.

The chain recombines TRBV5-1 with TRBJ1-5; tentative D call: TRBD1 (5 bases). The CDR3 spans 15 residues. Trimming left V 0 bases short and J 3 bases short, with 10 bases between. Germline loops: CDR1 SGHRS, CDR2 YFSETQ. CDR3 coding DNA: TGCGCCAGCAGCTTGGGGCCCGGGGCCAATCAGCCCCAGCATTTT. Amino acid sequence: CASSLGPGANQPQHF.

The chain carries TRBV27 and TRBJ1-2; the match to TRBD1 covers 12 bases. CDR1 and CDR2 from the germline V gene are MNHEY and SMNVEV (reference sequence). The CDR3 extends over 13 amino acids. With 8 bases clipped from V and 6 bases from J, the junction kept 4 bases outside the gene matches. Here the CDR3 DNA reads TGTGCCAGCCGGGACAGGGGGCAGAATGGCTACACCTTC. It is translated as CASRDRGQNGYTF.

The gene calls are TRBV30 and TRBJ1-4; 7 nucleotides line up with TRBD1. Trimming at V came to 4 bases and at J to 5 bases, leaving 7 bases not matched to a gene. The CDR3 is 14 amino acids. Germline V lookup: CDR1 GTSNPN, CDR2 SVGIG (reference sequence). The CDR3 DNA reads TGTGCCTGGAATGGGGGGACAGACAATGAAAAACTGTTTTTT. Residues: CAWNGGTDNEKLFF.

The chain combines TRBV18 with TRBJ1-2; D is possibly TRBD1 (6 bases). The CDR3 is made up of 13 amino acids. The V and J ends lost 6 bases and 6 bases respectively, with 14 bases between them. The V gene's germline CDR1 is KGHSH and CDR2 LQKENI. The DNA for the CDR3 is TGTGCCAGCTCCTACAGGGATGGGGATGGCTACACCTTC. It is translated as CASSYRDGDGYTF.

This chain links TRBV27 with TRBJ2-1; maybe TRBD2 (7 bases). Germline-derived CDR1 and CDR2 are MNHEY and SMNVEV (reference sequence). The V end lost 7 bases, the J end lost 1 base, and 17 bases lay between the germline ends. This CDR3 comprises 16 residues. The CDR3 DNA sequence: TGTGCCAGCACCGAAAGGGGGGGGGTATCCTACAATGAGCAGTTCTTC. It is translated as CASTERGGVSYNEQFF.

There are a few counts of this clone. The CDR3 region has the DNA TGTGCCTGGAGTGTGGGGCCCGGGAATCAGCCCCAGCATTTT. Protein sequence: CAWSVGPGNQPQHF. The gene calls are TRBV30 and TRBJ1-5, with a weak D call TRBD1 (5 bases). Trimming took off 0 bases at V and 4 bases at J, with 10 bases between the two ends. Per the germline V gene, CDR1 is GTSNPN and CDR2 is SVGIG (reference sequence). The CDR3 is made up of 14 amino acids.

The V call is TRBV29-1, the J call TRBJ2-3; 12 bases are a match to TRBD1. In germline, CDR1 is SQVTM, CDR2 ANQGSEA. The trim removed 0 bases at V and 4 bases at J, leaving 8 bases unmatched. The CDR3 runs 17 residues. The CDR3 here is CSVEDLGQGALADTQYF. The CDR3 DNA reads TGCAGCGTTGAAGATCTGGGACAGGGGGCATTAGCAGATACGCAGTATTTT.

This chain uses TRBV4-2 with TRBJ2-5; TRBD2 agrees at 11 bases. After removal of 3 bases from V and 1 base from J, the junction contained 7 bases not matched to a gene. This CDR3 is built from 17 residues. Germline V CDR1 and CDR2: LGHNA, YNFKEQ. The CDR3 here is CASSQRKGTSGQETQYF. CDR3 DNA: TGTGCCAGCAGCCAGCGGAAAGGGACTAGCGGCCAAGAGACCCAGTACTTC.

V and J are TRBV7-8 and TRBJ2-1, with TRBD2 matching 12 bases. Germline CDR1 SGHVS, CDR2 FQNEAQ. With 0 bases clipped from V and 4 bases from J, the junction kept 10 bases outside the gene matches. This CDR3 region has 19 residues. CDR3: CASSLAILTSGRAYNEQFF. In DNA form, the CDR3 reads TGTGCCAGCAGCTTAGCGATTCTGACTAGCGGGAGAGCGTACAATGAGCAGTTCTTC.

This chain links TRBV10-2 with TRBJ2-7; the D gene is possibly TRBD2 (6 bases). The V gene's germline CDR1 is WSHSY and CDR2 SAAADI. The CDR3 loop spans 15 amino acids. V lost 0 bases and J 4 bases, leaving 13 bases between the germline ends. The CDR3 DNA reads as TGCGCCAGCAGTGAGTCGTCTAGCGCGTTATACGAGCAGTACTTC. Translating gives CASSESSSALYEQYF.

This clone was seen at least ten times. This chain uses TRBV10-1 with TRBJ2-1; the match to TRBD2 covers 9 bases. The CDR3 runs to 15 residues. Per germline, CDR1 WNHNN and CDR2 SYGVQD (reference sequence). Germline trimming cut 4 bases from V and 5 bases from J; bases unmatched to any gene: 6. The CDR3 spells CASSALAGSDNEQFF. The CDR3 region has the DNA TGCGCCAGCAGTGCCCTAGCGGGATCGGACAATGAGCAGTTCTTC.

The CDR3 DNA reads as TGTGCCAGCAGTTACTCCTCAGGGGCGGGCACTGAAGCTTTCTTT. Amino acids: CASSYSSGAGTEAFF. V and J are TRBV6-5 and TRBJ1-1, with D possibly TRBD1 on 6 matching bases. CDR3 size: 15 residues. Between the trimmed V and J ends, which lost 0 bases and 4 bases, there was a span of 12 bases. CDR1 and CDR2 (germline): MNHEY, SVGAGI.

This clone occurred once. A much more abundant neighbour one base away suggests this may be a read error. Other DNA sequences in this specimen translate into the identical CDR3. V is TRBV5-4 and J is TRBJ1-1, with D tentatively TRBD1 (5 bases). V was trimmed by 0 bases and J by 0 bases, leaving 9 bases between them. The V gene's germline CDR1 is SGHNT and CDR2 YYREEE (reference sequence). This CDR3 is built from 15 residues. The CDR3 bases are TGTGCCAGCAGCTTGGGAGGGACCATGAACACTGAAGCTTTCTTT. It codes for CASSLGGTMNTEAFF.

The chain uses TRBV4-3 and TRBJ2-3; 14 nucleotides align to TRBD2. Germline V CDR1 and CDR2: LGHNA, YSLEER. This CDR3 has 18 residues. V shed 3 bases and J 5 bases; nucleotides not matched to a gene: 10. The CDR3 region has the DNA TGCGCCAGCAGCCAGAGCTTGGGACTAGCGGGAGTTGAAGATACGCAGTATTTT. It translates to CASSQSLGLAGVEDTQYF.

This clone appeared once. The V and J genes are TRBV27 and TRBJ2-3; D is possibly TRBD1 or TRBD2 (8 bases each). Trimming stripped 10 bases from V and 2 bases from J, with 19 bases between. The CDR3 is 15 amino acids. Per germline, CDR1 MNHEY and CDR2 SMNVEV (reference sequence). CDR3 protein: CATRQGTRTTDTQYF. The CDR3 DNA follows: TGTGCCACCCGACAGGGGACTAGAACCACAGATACGCAGTATTTT.

The table lists this clone with a few counts. The chain carries TRBV5-1 and TRBJ1-2; D is perhaps TRBD1 (5 bases). Trimming took 4 bases from V and 5 from J, leaving 18 bases between them. The CDR3 covers 15 residues. Germline V gene data show CDR1 as SGHRS and CDR2 as YFSETQ. The DNA for the CDR3 is TGCGCCAGCAGCCCAGACAGACCGCCCCTTTATGGCTACACCTTC. Translated, it gives CASSPDRPPLYGYTF.

The V gene is TRBV28, the J gene TRBJ2-7; 12 bases are shared with TRBD1. In germline, CDR1 is MDHEN, CDR2 SYDVKM. This CDR3 is 15 amino acids long. The ends lost 4 bases at V and 6 bases at J; junction bases unmatched: 7. CDR3 loop: CASSSPGQGAFEQYF. The CDR3 DNA is TGTGCCAGCAGTTCCCCGGGACAGGGGGCCTTCGAGCAGTACTTC.

The V call is TRBV5-1, the J call TRBJ2-3; 15 nucleotides match TRBD2. Germline V gene sequence: CDR1 SGHRS, CDR2 YFSETQ. CDR3 size: 17 residues. Trimming took 2 bases from V and 2 from J; bases not matched to a gene: 3. DNA for the CDR3: TGCGCCAGCAGCTTAGGGACTAGCGGGAGGCTCACAGATACGCAGTATTTT. Translating gives CASSLGTSGRLTDTQYF.

V gene TRBV18 combines with J gene TRBJ2-3, with 7 bases identical to TRBD2. Germline lookup yields CDR1 KGHSH and CDR2 LQKENI. CDR3 length equals 16 residues. V shed 6 bases, J shed 0 bases, and the junction held 9 bases outside the gene matches. CDR3 amino acids: CASSPIAGPSTDTQYF. The CDR3 bases are TGTGCCAGCTCCCCCATAGCGGGCCCTAGCACAGATACGCAGTATTTT.

The chain recombines TRBV5-6 with TRBJ2-5; TRBD2 aligns across 13 bases. Germline values: CDR1 SGHDT, CDR2 YYEEEE. The V segment lost 1 base and the J segment 3 bases; nucleotides outside the gene matches: 0. CDR3 length: 15 amino acids. The CDR3 nucleotides read TGTGCCAGCAGCTTGACTAGCGGGAGGGAAGAGACCCAGTACTTC. Its protein product is CASSLTSGREETQYF.